The clone carrying this TCR beta chain was seen a single time. Its antigen is unknown. It was with 60 Vbeta and 13 Jbeta primers that the PCR ran. Data came from immunoSEQ multiplex PCR; TCRdb stores just in-frame clones and leaves some out. Of 150,000 to 200,000 clones detected, about 80% appear once; the ten largest clones hold about 9.7%. The sample is drawn from a study of cytomegalovirus exposure and HLA in healthy donors. Study-wide findings and caveats: For cytomegalovirus status, the classifier reportedly gave diagnoses with high specificity and sensitivity.

The germline V gene encodes CDR1 MNHNY and CDR2 SVGAGI (reference sequence). This CDR3 has 14 residues. The V end was cut by 2 bases, the J end by 8 bases, with 12 bases between. This TCR was recovered from a man younger than 35 in good health and CMV-seropositive. The sample taken for sequencing was PBMCs. This chain joins TRBV6-6 and TRBJ1-4; D uncertain. The CDR3 reads CASSYMGLGEKLFF. The CDR3 DNA follows: TGTGCCAGCAGTTACATGGGCTTAGGCGAAAAACTGTTTTTT.